These 22 T cell receptor beta chains were all obtained from the same sample, sequenced in a study of cytomegalovirus exposure and HLA in healthy donors. Vbeta (60) and Jbeta (13) primers were used in the PCR. Clones were sequenced by immunoSEQ multiplex PCR, and TCRdb holds only the in-frame ones, with some missing. The sample has under 200,000 clones, 79% seen once. The sequenced sample consisted of PBMCs. All receptors come from a middle-aged woman in good health and CMV-seronegative.

V usage is TRBV9 and J usage is TRBJ1-2; D is possibly TRBD1 (5 bases). The CDR3 spans 15 residues. With 1 base removed from V and 6 bases from J, the gap between germline ends came to 16 bases. The germline V gene encodes CDR1 SGDLS and CDR2 YYNGEE. The CDR3 reads CASSVNPQGRNGYTF. The CDR3 coding sequence is TGTGCCAGCAGCGTAAATCCCCAGGGAAGGAATGGCTACACCTTC.

This chain joins TRBV9 and TRBJ2-3; 13 positions match TRBD2. The V gene's germline CDR1 is SGDLS and CDR2 YYNGEE. Unmatched junction bases numbered 14, after V lost 0 bases and J lost 4 bases. The CDR3 runs to 20 residues. This CDR3 is CASSVDPTSGGARGADTQYF. In DNA, the CDR3 is TGTGCCAGCAGCGTAGACCCCACTAGCGGGGGGGCTAGAGGTGCAGATACGCAGTATTTT.

This clone showed up just a few times. The rearrangement links TRBV6-5 to TRBJ2-7; 9 bases line up with TRBD1. The CDR3 is 13 amino acids. Germline V lookup: CDR1 MNHEY, CDR2 SVGAGI. V shed 7 bases and J 3 bases; nucleotides not matched to a gene: 4. CDR3 in amino acids: CASTPTGGYEQYF. DNA of the CDR3: TGTGCCAGCACTCCGACAGGGGGCTACGAGCAGTACTTC.

The genes are TRBV7-8 and TRBJ1-3, with D possibly being TRBD1 (6 bases). Germline assignment: CDR1 SGHVS and CDR2 FQNEAQ. V lost 1 base and J lost 2, with 9 bases in between. The CDR3 has 15 residues. CDR3 bases: TGTGCCAGCAGCTTAGGGCCAGGGGCTGGAAACACCATATATTTT. Its protein product is CASSLGPGAGNTIYF.

This rearrangement joins TRBV7-2 to TRBJ2-1, with D perhaps TRBD2 (5 bases). Germline V gene data show CDR1 as SGHTA and CDR2 as FQGNSA. Trimming took off 5 bases at V and 10 bases at J, with 9 bases between the two ends. The CDR3 is 11 residues long. The DNA of the CDR3 is TGTGCCAGCAGCCCCGGGATCGAGCAGTTCTTC. Translated: CASSPGIEQFF.

The chain couples TRBV12-2 to TRBJ1-4; the DNA was not used to check the table's D call, TRBD1. TRBV12-2 is a listed pseudogene. The length of the CDR3 is 16 residues. The chain's CDR3 is CASRARTGASERELFF. The CDR3 coding sequence is TGTGCAAGTCGCGCAAGGACAGGGGCTTCGGAAAGGGAACTGTTTTTT.

Concerning this clone itself: The junction does not match germline at one end; this may be a read error. The rearrangement uses TRBV7-9 and TRBJ1-4; D may be TRBD1 (6 bases). This CDR3 contains 13 residues. Germline values: CDR1 SEHNR, CDR2 FQNEAQ (reference sequence). The CDR3 loop reads CASRLDSNEKLFF. The CDR3 DNA follows: TGTGCCAGCCGACTGGACAGCAATGAAAAACTTTTTTTT.

The V and J genes are TRBV5-1 and TRBJ2-1, with 7 bases aligning to TRBD2. Germline CDR1 is SGHRS and CDR2 is YFSETQ. With V trimmed by 3 bases and J by 6 bases, 12 bases remained unmatched. The length of the CDR3 is 16 residues. The CDR3 DNA reads as TGCGCCAGCAGCTCCGGTAGCGGGCCCTTGCCCAATGAGCAGTTCTTC. It encodes CASSSGSGPLPNEQFF.

This chain links TRBV27 with TRBJ1-2; TRBD1 is a possible D gene (5 bases). The CDR3 spans 15 residues. V was clipped by 2 bases and J by 4 bases, with 14 bases between them. Germline V gene lookup returns CDR1 MNHEY and CDR2 SMNVEV (reference sequence). The CDR3 loop is CASSLSSGGVYGYTF. The CDR3 DNA sequence: TGTGCCAGCAGTTTAAGTTCCGGGGGTGTCTATGGCTACACCTTC.

V is TRBV5-1 and J is TRBJ2-5; 10 positions match TRBD1. V was pared by 0 bases and J by 1 base, with 0 bases of the junction left unmatched. The CDR3 consists of 15 residues. Germline values: CDR1 SGHRS, CDR2 YFSETQ. The CDR3 spells CASSLGDRGQETQYF. The CDR3 region has the DNA TGCGCCAGCAGCTTGGGGGACAGGGGCCAAGAGACCCAGTACTTC.

The V call is TRBV7-2, the J call TRBJ2-5; possibly TRBD1 for D (6 bases). V was cut by 4 bases and J by 2 bases, with 8 bases left in between. The CDR3 is 13 amino acids. The germline gives CDR1 SGHTA, CDR2 FQGNSA. CDR3 sequence: CASSWDIQETQYF. CDR3 bases: TGTGCCAGCAGCTGGGACATACAAGAGACCCAGTACTTC.

The chain couples TRBV30 to TRBJ2-5; 7 nucleotides agree with TRBD1. Germline loops: CDR1 GTSNPN, CDR2 SVGIG (reference sequence). This CDR3 contains 14 residues. Trimming cost V 1 base and J 0 bases; bases outside gene matches: 2. The CDR3 loop reads CAWSAGQYQETQYF. The CDR3 DNA follows: TGTGCCTGGAGTGCGGGACAGTACCAAGAGACCCAGTACTTC. Complete variable domain (other parts from reference TRBV30 and TRBJ2-5): SQTIHQWPATLVQPVGSPLSLECTVEGTSNPNLYWYRQAAGRGLQLLFYSVGIGQISSEVPQNLSASRPQDRQFILSSKKLLLSDSGFYLCAWSAGQYQETQYFGPGTRLLVL.

The V gene is TRBV5-5, the J gene TRBJ2-5, with 7 bases fitting TRBD2. CDR1 is SGHKS, CDR2 YYEKEE, per germline (reference sequence). Trimming cost V 5 bases and J 2 bases; bases outside gene matches: 6. This CDR3 comprises 14 residues. For the CDR3, the DNA is TGTGCCAGCAGTCCCGGACTAGATCAAGAGACCCAGTACTTC. Translated, it gives CASSPGLDQETQYF. Using reference TRBV5-5 and TRBJ2-5 for the parts outside the CDR3, the full variable domain is DAGVTQSPTHLIKTRGQQVTLRCSPISGHKSVSWYQQVLGQGPQFIFQYYEKEERGRGNFPDRFSARQFPNYSSELNVNALLLGDSALYLCASSPGLDQETQYFGPGTRLLVL.

This clone was observed a few times. The chain couples TRBV6-6 to TRBJ2-5; 10 bases line up with TRBD1. Germline CDR1 reads MNHNY; CDR2 reads SVGAGI (reference sequence). The CDR3 is 15 residues long. J lost 5 bases, V lost 5 bases, and 8 bases had no gene match. CDR3 nucleotide sequence: TGTGCCAGCAGTCTGCGGACAGGGGGAGGGGAGACCCAGTACTTC. Translated: CASSLRTGGGETQYF.

The chain combines TRBV9 with TRBJ2-1; TRBD2 might be the D (6 bases). Germline V gene lookup returns CDR1 SGDLS and CDR2 YYNGEE. The CDR3 runs to 13 residues. V lost 3 bases to trimming and J lost 10 bases, with 14 bases between them. In nucleotides, the CDR3 is TGTGCCAGCAGCGATGAGTTGGGGGGAGAGCAGTTCTTC. This translates into CASSDELGGEQFF. The full variable domain, in which reference TRBV9 and TRBJ2-1 provide the parts outside the CDR3, is DSGVTQTPKHLITATGQRVTLRCSPRSGDLSVYWYQQSLDQGLQFLIQYYNGEERAKGNILERFSAQQFPDLHSELNLSSLELGDSALYFCASSDELGGEQFFGPGTRLTVL.

J is TRBJ2-1 and V is TRBV6-5, with 8 bases that match TRBD2. Germline V lookup: CDR1 MNHEY, CDR2 SVGAGI. Trimming took 2 bases from V and 4 from J; bases not matched to a gene: 4. This CDR3 has 15 amino acids. The CDR3 DNA reads as TGTGCCAGCAGTTACCGGACTAGCCCATACAATGAGCAGTTCTTC. Amino acids: CASSYRTSPYNEQFF.

V usage is TRBV28 and J usage is TRBJ2-5; 8 nucleotides line up with TRBD1. The DNA end favors TRBJ2-7, so the J call may be wrong. The CDR3 loop spans 14 amino acids. The germline gives CDR1 MDHEN, CDR2 SYDVKM. The DNA for the CDR3 is TGTGCCAGCAGTTTCGGCGACAGGGGAGGCGAGCAGTACTTC. Protein sequence: CASSFGDRGGEQYF.

CDR3 in DNA: TGTGCCAGCACCTCCTCCTACGAGCAGTACTTC. The encoded protein is CASTSSYEQYF. V usage is TRBV5-6 and J usage is TRBJ2-7, with D unclear. The V gene lost 6 bases and the J gene lost 0 bases, with 4 bases spanning the gap. Germline CDR1 reads SGHDT; CDR2 reads YYEEEE. CDR3 length: 11 residues.

J is TRBJ2-2 and V is TRBV28; 14 nucleotides agree with TRBD2. The germline gives CDR1 MDHEN, CDR2 SYDVKM. The CDR3 is made up of 17 amino acids. V shed 2 bases and J 8 bases; nucleotides not matched to a gene: 7. CDR3 in DNA: TGTGCCAGCAGTTTACTAATGGGACTAGCGGGAGTTGGGGAGCTGTTTTTT. Residues: CASSLLMGLAGVGELFF.

The chain uses TRBV5-6 and TRBJ1-2; D is unresolved. Germline V gives CDR1 SGHDT, CDR2 YYEEEE. This CDR3 is built from 14 residues. The V gene lost 1 base and the J gene lost 1 base, with 8 bases spanning the gap. DNA for the CDR3: TGTGCCAGCAGCTTGTGGGCAGATAACTATGGCTACACCTTC. Its translation is CASSLWADNYGYTF.

This sequence joins TRBV18 and TRBJ1-5; D possibly corresponds to TRBD1 (6 bases). This CDR3 region has 15 residues. Germline V gives CDR1 KGHSH, CDR2 LQKENI. Between the trimmed V and J ends, which lost 3 bases and 10 bases, there was a span of 19 bases. The CDR3 DNA follows: TGTGCCAGCTCACCGGGGGGGCAGGGAAGAAGACCCCAGCATTTT. Translating gives CASSPGGQGRRPQHF.

This rearrangement joins TRBV7-9 to TRBJ2-7; 9 bases line up with TRBD1. The length of the CDR3 is 15 residues. With V trimmed by 4 bases and J by 5 bases, 9 bases remained unmatched. Per the germline V gene, CDR1 is SEHNR and CDR2 is FQNEAQ (reference sequence). The DNA of the CDR3 is TGTGCCAGCAGCTCAAAACAGGGGGCTCTCGACGAGCAGTACTTC. Amino acids: CASSSKQGALDEQYF.